This T cell receptor beta chain stems from a study of shared clonotypes between healthy human individuals. General study results and limits: For sorted subsets, rarefaction showed incomplete sequencing despite large depth. What naive subsets generally showed was a larger estimated richness than memory subsets showed.

Replicate PCRs run on sorted subsets employed about 220 ng DNA, some 33,000 T cell genomes. The method was immunoSEQ multiplex PCR; TCRdb's version includes in-frame clones alone and lacks a portion of them. The sample lists about 820,000 clones, around 93% occurring once. CD45RO negativity and positive selection for CCR7 defined naive CD8 cells, a population that excluded terminally differentiated effector memory CD45RA+ cells. The ends were cut back, 4 bases at V and 7 bases at J, with 23 bases in the middle. The germline gives CDR1 SGHDT, CDR2 YYEEEE. The CDR3 consists of 16 residues. As for this clone: The antigen is not known.

This receptor was taken from a man younger than 45 in good health. Specimen: naive CD8+ T cells sorted from blood. This chain joins TRBV5-6 and TRBJ2-5; D is possibly TRBD2 (6 bases). CDR3 loop: CASSLRGGTLGGTQYF. The DNA for the CDR3 is TGTGCCAGCAGCCTCCGCGGTGGGACGTTGGGGGGGACCCAGTACTTC.